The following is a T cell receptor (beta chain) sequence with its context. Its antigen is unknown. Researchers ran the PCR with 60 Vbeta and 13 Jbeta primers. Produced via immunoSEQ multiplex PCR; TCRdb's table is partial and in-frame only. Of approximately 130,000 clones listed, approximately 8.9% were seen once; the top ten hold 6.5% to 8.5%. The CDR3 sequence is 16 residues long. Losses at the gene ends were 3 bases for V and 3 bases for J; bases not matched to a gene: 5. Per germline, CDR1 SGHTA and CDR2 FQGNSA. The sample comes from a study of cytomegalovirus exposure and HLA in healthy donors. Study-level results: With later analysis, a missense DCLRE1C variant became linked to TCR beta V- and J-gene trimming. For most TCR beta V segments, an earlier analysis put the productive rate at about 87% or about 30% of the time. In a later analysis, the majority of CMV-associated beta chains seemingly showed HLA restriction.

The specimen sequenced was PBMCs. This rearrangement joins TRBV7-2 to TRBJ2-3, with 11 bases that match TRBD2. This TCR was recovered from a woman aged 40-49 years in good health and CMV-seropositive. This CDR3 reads CASSFAGTSGTDTQYF. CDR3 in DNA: TGTGCCAGCAGCTTCGCCGGGACTAGCGGAACAGATACGCAGTATTTT.